Reported below is one T cell receptor beta chain. Libraries were prepared by immunoSEQ multiplex PCR; TCRdb keeps only in-frame clonotypes and omits some of them. Counted here are 350,000 to 450,000 clones, nearly 90% occurring once; the ten biggest clones make up roughly 1.4%. This CDR3 region has 12 residues. Germline V gene data show CDR1 as MNHEY and CDR2 as SVGAGI. V gave up 7 bases and J gave up 11 bases; unmatched junction bases: 6. The data originate from a study of blood T cell repertoires in COVID-19. V usage is TRBV6-5 and J usage is TRBJ1-1, with 11 positions matching TRBD1. The sequencing input was PBMCs or T cells enriched from blood (not recorded which). The receptor comes from a woman aged 18-29 years who had been exposed to COVID-19. The DNA of the CDR3 is TGTGCCAGCACCGGACAGGGGGCCGCCGCTTTCTTT. Residues: CASTGQGAAAFF.